These T cell receptor beta chains were read from a single sample in a study of blood T cell repertoires in COVID-19. Sequencing used immunoSEQ multiplex PCR; TCRdb keeps in-frame clones, though not all of them. The sample contains tens of thousands of clones, 70% to 80% of which appear only once. Input material: peripheral blood. These receptors were collected from a woman between 65 and 79 years old with acute or convalescent COVID-19. The CDR3 runs from the conserved cysteine through the conserved F or W. D genes are given only for firm matches. Clone size is not always given. Where it is, it says once, few, many or a class for expanded clones.

clone_size	d_call	v_call	cdr3_length	j_call	cdr3_nt	cdr3_aa
NA	NA	TRBV25-1	16	TRBJ2-2	TGTGCCAGCAGTGACACGGCAGGGGCCGACACCGGGGAGCTGTTTTTT	CASSDTAGADTGELFF
NA	NA	TRBV29-1	11	TRBJ2-5	TGCAGCGTTGAGTCCTCAGAGACCCAGTACTTC	CSVESSETQYF
NA	NA	TRBV5-1	14	TRBJ1-1	TGCGCCAGCAGCTTTTCCAGGGACTCTACTGAAGCTTTCTTT	CASSFSRDSTEAFF
NA	NA	TRBV6-4	13	TRBJ2-2	TGTGCCAGCAGTGATGGCTACACCGGGGAGCTGTTTTTT	CASSDGYTGELFF
NA	NA	TRBV5-4	14	TRBJ1-1	TGTGCCAGCAGCTTGGTCCAGGGTGGGACTGAAGCTTTCTTT	CASSLVQGGTEAFF
many	TRBD1	TRBV5-1	14	TRBJ1-6	TGCGCCAGCAGCGCGGGACAGTCGCTTTCACCCCTCCACTTT	CASSAGQSLSPLHF
NA	TRBD1	TRBV5-4	16	TRBJ1-1	TGTGCCAGCAGCTTCCGACAGGGGACGCGGGGCACTGAAGCTTTCTTT	CASSFRQGTRGTEAFF
few	TRBD1	TRBV19	13	TRBJ2-5	TGTGCCGCCCGACCCGCAGGGGGAGAGACCCAGTACTTC	CAARPAGGETQYF
NA	NA	TRBV6-1	14	TRBJ2-7	TGTGCCAGCAGTGAAGGCCGTACAACAAGCGAGCAGTACTTC	CASSEGRTTSEQYF
NA	NA	TRBV5-1	14	TRBJ1-1	TGCGCCAGCAGCCCCCGACAGCAGAACACTGAAGCTTTCTTT	CASSPRQQNTEAFF
NA	NA	TRBV19	13	TRBJ1-5	TGTGCCAGTAGGAGAGAGGGAATAGGGCCCCAGCATTTT	CASRREGIGPQHF
NA	TRBD1	TRBV29-1	18	TRBJ1-2	TGCAGCGTTGAAGTAACTCCGGGACAGGGCCCTTCTTCCTATGGCTACACCTTC	CSVEVTPGQGPSSYGYTF
NA	NA	TRBV28	16	TRBJ1-4	TGTGCCAGCAGTTCCTCTAGGGGGATGAGGGGTGAAAAACTGTTTTTT	CASSSSRGMRGEKLFF
NA	NA	TRBV6-5	14	TRBJ1-3	TGTGCCAGCAGCTCAGTCATCTCTGGAAACACCATATATTTT	CASSSVISGNTIYF
NA	TRBD2	TRBV5-5	17	TRBJ2-5	TGTGCCAGCAGCTTGGGGGCTAGCGGGGGGCTAAGGGAGACCCAGTACTTC	CASSLGASGGLRETQYF
few	TRBD2	TRBV5-8	17	TRBJ2-1	TGTGCCAGCAGCTTGGCTGGGACTAGCGGGGGGTTGGAGGAGCAGTTCTTC	CASSLAGTSGGLEEQFF
NA	TRBD1	TRBV28	15	TRBJ2-2	TGTGCCAGCAGTATAACCGGGACAGGCATCGGGGAGCTGTTTTTT	CASSITGTGIGELFF
NA	NA	TRBV12-3/TRBV12-4	13	TRBJ2-5	TGTGCCAGCAGTTTATGGCATCAAGAGACCCAGTACTTC	CASSLWHQETQYF
once	NA	TRBV7-9	16	TRBJ2-7	TGTGCCAGCAGCTTAGCGGTAGGAGGGATCCCGGAGGGGCAGTACTTC	CASSLAVGGIPEGQYF
NA	NA	TRBV5-1	15	TRBJ2-7	TGCGCCAGCAGCTTGGCTCTCGTTAGCTCCTACGAGCAGTACTTC	CASSLALVSSYEQYF
NA	NA	TRBV5-5	14	TRBJ1-5	TGTGCCAGCAGCTTCCGGGGGGCCGGGCAGCCCCAGCATTTT	CASSFRGAGQPQHF
NA	TRBD1	TRBV30	14	TRBJ1-2	TGTGCCTGGAGTGTACTCAGGGGGCAAGGTGGCTACACCTTC	CAWSVLRGQGGYTF
NA	NA	TRBV5-8	17	TRBJ1-2	TGTGCCAGCAGCCTTTCTCGCAGGGCCCTCGGCGAAGGGGGCTACACCTTC	CASSLSRRALGEGGYTF
NA	NA	TRBV7-2	18	TRBJ2-4	TGTGCCAGCAGCTTAGGGCGAGCATGGGGACTAGCCAAAAACATTCAGTACTTC	CASSLGRAWGLAKNIQYF
NA	NA	TRBV7-9	13	TRBJ2-1	TGTGCCAGCAGCTTCTCAGGAAACAATGAGCAGTTCTTC	CASSFSGNNEQFF
NA	TRBD1	TRBV7-9	14	TRBJ1-1	TGTGCCAGCAGCCGAGGGACAGGGGGCGTTGAAGCTTTCTTT	CASSRGTGGVEAFF
once	NA	TRBV6-1	14	TRBJ1-6	TGTGCCAGCAGTGAAGGGCAGGTACAATCACCCCTCCACTTT	CASSEGQVQSPLHF
NA	NA	TRBV5-4	16	TRBJ1-4	TGCGCCAGCAGCTTGAGTAACTTAGGGACACACGAAAAACTGTTTTTT	CASSLSNLGTHEKLFF
NA	TRBD2	TRBV30	13	TRBJ2-1	TGTGCCACGTCACTAGCGGGAGGCTATGAGCAGTTCTTC	CATSLAGGYEQFF
NA	NA	TRBV10-3	14	TRBJ1-4	TGTGCCATAGGTACAGGTACAACTAATGAAAAACTGTTTTTT	CAIGTGTTNEKLFF
few	NA	TRBV28	15	TRBJ1-1	TGTGCCAGCAGTTTAGGGCAGGGGTTCCGCACTGAAGCTTTCTTT	CASSLGQGFRTEAFF
NA	NA	TRBV2	15	TRBJ2-2	TGTGCCAGCAGTGACGGGACTCCTCGGGCCGGGGAGCTGTTTTTT	CASSDGTPRAGELFF
NA	NA	TRBV2	13	TRBJ1-2	TGTGCCAGCAGTAACAACAGGGTACCTGGCTACACCTTC	CASSNNRVPGYTF
NA	TRBD1	TRBV6-5	15	TRBJ1-2	TGTGCCAGCAGTTACCAGGACAGGGCGGGCTATGGCTACACCTTC	CASSYQDRAGYGYTF
NA	NA	TRBV18	16	TRBJ2-1	TGTGCCAGCTCACCAAGGGGGATTACATCCTACAATGAGCAGTTCTTC	CASSPRGITSYNEQFF
few	NA	TRBV28	13	TRBJ1-1	TGTGCCAGCAGTCTGGTGGGGCTGACTGAAGCTTTCTTT	CASSLVGLTEAFF
NA	NA	TRBV29-1	12	TRBJ2-7	TGCAGCGTTGAGGGCCAGGGCTACGAGCAGTACTTC	CSVEGQGYEQYF
NA	NA	TRBV7-9	13	TRBJ2-1	TGTGCCAGCAGCCGTCGACTGGACAATGAGCAGTTCTTC	CASSRRLDNEQFF
NA	NA	TRBV19	16	TRBJ1-6	TGTGCCAGTAGTACCAGACAAAGCTCCTATAATTCACCCCTCCACTTT	CASSTRQSSYNSPLHF
NA	NA	TRBV6-5	15	TRBJ2-7	TGTGCCAGCAGTTACGGCATGGGCTATTCCTACGAGCAGTACTTC	CASSYGMGYSYEQYF
once	TRBD1	TRBV6-5	15	TRBJ1-2	TGTGCCAGCAGGCCGGGACAGGGGGGGTCCTATGGCTACACCTTC	CASRPGQGGSYGYTF
few	TRBD1	TRBV29-1	12	TRBJ1-2	TGCAGCGGTACAGGGGGGAACTATGGCTACACCTTC	CSGTGGNYGYTF
NA	TRBD1	TRBV25-1	15	TRBJ2-7	TGTGCCAGCAGTGAACCGGGACAGGCAAAGAACGAGCAGTACTTC	CASSEPGQAKNEQYF
NA	TRBD2	TRBV5-1	15	TRBJ2-4	TGCGCCAGCAGCTTGCCCTCGGCGGGAGCGGACATTCAGTACTTC	CASSLPSAGADIQYF
NA	NA	TRBV5-6	15	TRBJ1-5	TGTGCCAGCAGCGCCCAGGGGAATAGCAATCAGCCCCAGCATTTT	CASSAQGNSNQPQHF
NA	NA	TRBV7-3	14	TRBJ2-7	TGTGCCAGCAGCTTCTCCGACAGTACCTACGAGCAGTACTTC	CASSFSDSTYEQYF
NA	TRBD2	TRBV2	15	TRBJ2-1	TGTGCCAGCAGTGAACGGTTAGCGGGAGCTGGTGAGCAGTTCTTC	CASSERLAGAGEQFF
NA	NA	TRBV29-1	15	TRBJ2-3	TGCAGCGTTGAAGTTAGAGGGATAGGGGGAGATACGCAGTATTTT	CSVEVRGIGGDTQYF
once	NA	TRBV5-1	16	TRBJ2-1	TGCGCCAGCAGCTTGGCTCCCGGCAGGGATTACAATGAGCAGTTCTTC	CASSLAPGRDYNEQFF
NA	NA	TRBV6-1	13	TRBJ2-7	TGTGCCAGCAGTGAAGGTAATCCGCGCGAGCAGTACTTC	CASSEGNPREQYF
once	NA	TRBV6-5	15	TRBJ2-5	TGTGCCAGCAGTTTAGGAGGGTTTCGGCGAGAGACCCAGTACTTC	CASSLGGFRRETQYF
NA	TRBD1	TRBV6-4	13	TRBJ1-6	TGTGCCAGCAGGGGACAGGGCAATTCACCCCTCCACTTT	CASRGQGNSPLHF
NA	NA	TRBV12-2	16	TRBJ2-3	TGTGCAAGTCGCTTAGCGACGAGCGGTTGCACAGATACGCAGTATTTT	CASRLATSGCTDTQYF
few	NA	TRBV19	14	TRBJ1-2	TGTGCCAGTAAGCCACCGGGACACCTCTATGGCTACACCTTC	CASKPPGHLYGYTF
NA	NA	TRBV10-1	14	TRBJ1-1	TGCGCCAGCAGCGCACAATATACAGGGACTGAAGCTTTCTTT	CASSAQYTGTEAFF
NA	NA	TRBV4-2	16	TRBJ1-6	TGTGCCAGCAGCCAAGCCGGGGGACCCAATAATTCACCCCTCCACTTT	CASSQAGGPNNSPLHF
NA	NA	TRBV10-3	12	TRBJ2-2	TGTGCCATCTCCGGGGGGCCCGGGGAGCTGTTTTTT	CAISGGPGELFF
NA	NA	TRBV4-2	19	TRBJ2-6	TGTGCCAGCAGCCAAGCGGCAGGCCCCATAGGATCTGGGGCCAACGTCCTGACTTTC	CASSQAAGPIGSGANVLTF
NA	TRBD2	TRBV9	15	TRBJ2-3	TGTGCCAGCAGCGCGTTAGCGGGGGGCACAGATACGCAGTATTTT	CASSALAGGTDTQYF